This is a list of T cell receptor beta chains from one sample in a study of cytomegalovirus exposure and HLA in healthy donors. Clones were read by immunoSEQ multiplex PCR, and TCRdb kept only the in-frame ones, dropping some. The table has roughly 110,000 clones, 71% seen once. Sequenced: PBMCs. The receptors stem from a female donor in good health and CMV-seronegative. Both conserved end residues are part of each CDR3. A D gene is named only where the DNA matches it firmly. Clone size is not always given. Where it is, it says once, few, many or a class for expanded clones.

d_gene: TRBD1
j_gene: TRBJ2-4
abundance: few
v_gene: TRBV7-8
CDR3aa: CASSLLEGGWNIQYF
CDR3nt: TGTGCCAGCAGCTTATTAGAAGGGGGCTGGAACATTCAGTACTTC

d_gene: TRBD1
j_gene: TRBJ2-7
abundance: few
v_gene: TRBV5-1
CDR3aa: CASSLEPGGTYEQYF
CDR3nt: TGCGCCAGCAGCCTCGAGCCAGGGGGTACCTACGAGCAGTACTTC

d_gene: TRBD1
j_gene: TRBJ2-3
abundance: -
v_gene: TRBV5-1
CDR3aa: CASSFENRGWTDTQYF
CDR3nt: TGCGCCAGCAGCTTTGAGAACAGGGGGTGGACAGATACGCAGTATTTT

d_gene: -
j_gene: TRBJ2-3
abundance: -
v_gene: TRBV21-1
CDR3aa: CASRQGGAGGYF
CDR3nt: TGTGCCAGCAGACAGGGTGGAGCGGGAGGGTATTTT

d_gene: -
j_gene: TRBJ1-4
abundance: -
v_gene: TRBV9
CDR3aa: CASSADRTEKLFF
CDR3nt: TGTGCCAGCAGCGCGGACAGAACGGAAAAACTGTTTTTT

d_gene: -
j_gene: TRBJ2-7
abundance: -
v_gene: TRBV7-9
CDR3aa: CASSPKGTVYYEQYF
CDR3nt: TGTGCCAGCAGCCCTAAAGGGACTGTCTATTACGAGCAGTACTTC

d_gene: -
j_gene: TRBJ1-5
abundance: -
v_gene: TRBV5-6
CDR3aa: CASTPTQGNQPQHF
CDR3nt: TGTGCCAGCACCCCTACACAGGGAAATCAGCCCCAGCATTTT

d_gene: -
j_gene: TRBJ2-1
abundance: -
v_gene: TRBV7-2
CDR3aa: CASSSSGSHNEQFF
CDR3nt: TGTGCCAGCAGCTCGAGCGGCTCCCACAATGAGCAGTTCTTC

d_gene: TRBD1
j_gene: TRBJ1-2
abundance: -
v_gene: TRBV6-6
CDR3aa: CASRPPGQDYGYTF
CDR3nt: TGTGCCAGCAGACCTCCAGGACAGGACTATGGCTACACCTTC

d_gene: -
j_gene: TRBJ1-1
abundance: few
v_gene: TRBV19
CDR3aa: CASSSGRTETDTEAFF
CDR3nt: TGTGCCAGTAGTTCGGGAAGGACGGAGACCGACACTGAAGCTTTCTTT

d_gene: TRBD1
j_gene: TRBJ2-3
abundance: -
v_gene: TRBV4-1
CDR3aa: CASSQGKRTGTTDTQYF
CDR3nt: TGCGCCAGCAGCCAAGGAAAGAGGACAGGGACTACAGATACGCAGTATTTT

d_gene: -
j_gene: TRBJ2-5
abundance: -
v_gene: TRBV29-1
CDR3aa: CSVAGETQYF
CDR3nt: TGCAGCGTTGCGGGAGAGACCCAGTACTTC

d_gene: TRBD2
j_gene: TRBJ2-7
abundance: -
v_gene: TRBV9
CDR3aa: CASSFGTSGNYEQYF
CDR3nt: TGTGCCAGCAGCTTCGGGACTAGCGGGAACTACGAGCAGTACTTC

d_gene: -
j_gene: TRBJ1-1
abundance: -
v_gene: TRBV5-1
CDR3aa: CASSTWDILNTEAFF
CDR3nt: TGCGCCAGCAGCACCTGGGACATACTGAACACTGAAGCTTTCTTT

d_gene: TRBD1
j_gene: TRBJ1-3
abundance: -
v_gene: TRBV7-2
CDR3aa: CASSFATGVVGNTIYF
CDR3nt: TGTGCCAGCAGCTTCGCGACAGGGGTAGTCGGAAACACCATATATTTT

d_gene: -
j_gene: TRBJ2-5
abundance: -
v_gene: TRBV25-1
CDR3aa: CASRSLGGLETQYF
CDR3nt: TGTGCCAGCAGAAGTCTGGGGGGGCTAGAGACCCAGTACTTC

d_gene: -
j_gene: TRBJ2-5
abundance: once
v_gene: TRBV2
CDR3aa: CASSEASASVGGRFGTQYF
CDR3nt: TGTGCCAGCAGTGAAGCGTCCGCCTCCGTAGGAGGGCGATTTGGGACCCAGTACTTC

d_gene: TRBD2
j_gene: TRBJ2-7
abundance: -
v_gene: TRBV5-5
CDR3aa: CASSHGREGYEQYF
CDR3nt: TGTGCCAGCAGCCACGGACGGGAGGGTTACGAGCAGTACTTC

d_gene: TRBD1
j_gene: TRBJ1-1
abundance: -
v_gene: TRBV7-7
CDR3aa: CASSLRQGTEAFF
CDR3nt: TGTGCTAGCAGCTTGAGACAGGGTACTGAAGCTTTCTTT

d_gene: TRBD1
j_gene: TRBJ1-5
abundance: -
v_gene: TRBV7-8
CDR3aa: CASSYGQGPNQPQHF
CDR3nt: TGTGCCAGCAGCTATGGACAGGGTCCAAATCAGCCCCAGCATTTT

d_gene: -
j_gene: TRBJ2-3
abundance: -
v_gene: TRBV27
CDR3aa: CASSGRESDTQYF
CDR3nt: TGTGCCAGCAGTGGTCGGGAGTCAGATACGCAGTATTTT

d_gene: -
j_gene: TRBJ2-7
abundance: -
v_gene: TRBV29-1
CDR3aa: CSVGHLYSYEQYF
CDR3nt: TGCAGCGTTGGACACTTATACTCCTACGAGCAGTACTTC

d_gene: TRBD1
j_gene: TRBJ2-7
abundance: -
v_gene: TRBV28
CDR3aa: CASRRKPGQGYEQYF
CDR3nt: TGTGCCAGCAGGCGCAAACCGGGACAGGGGTACGAGCAGTACTTC

d_gene: -
j_gene: TRBJ1-6
abundance: few
v_gene: TRBV27
CDR3aa: CASSFYPPGKTYNSPLHF
CDR3nt: TGTGCCAGCAGTTTCTACCCCCCGGGGAAAACCTATAATTCACCCCTCCACTTT

d_gene: -
j_gene: TRBJ2-4
abundance: -
v_gene: TRBV6-5
CDR3aa: CASSPSTGTLHIQYF
CDR3nt: TGTGCCAGCAGTCCCTCGACAGGAACCCTGCACATTCAGTACTTC

d_gene: -
j_gene: TRBJ2-7
abundance: -
v_gene: TRBV30
CDR3aa: CAWAQGHYEQYF
CDR3nt: TGTGCCTGGGCTCAGGGACACTACGAGCAGTACTTC

d_gene: TRBD2
j_gene: TRBJ2-1
abundance: few
v_gene: TRBV7-8
CDR3aa: CASSSPGLAGVEQFF
CDR3nt: TGTGCCAGCAGCTCTCCCGGACTAGCGGGAGTTGAGCAGTTCTTC

d_gene: -
j_gene: TRBJ1-2
abundance: -
v_gene: TRBV13
CDR3aa: CASSSGQPIYGYTF
CDR3nt: TGTGCCAGCAGCTCCGGACAGCCTATCTATGGCTACACCTTC

d_gene: TRBD1
j_gene: TRBJ2-2
abundance: -
v_gene: TRBV7-2
CDR3aa: CASSFPRDRANTGELFF
CDR3nt: TGTGCCAGCAGCTTTCCCCGGGACAGAGCGAACACCGGGGAGCTGTTTTTT

d_gene: TRBD2
j_gene: TRBJ2-5
abundance: -
v_gene: TRBV5-5
CDR3aa: CASSLTSGRAGETQYF
CDR3nt: TGTGCCAGCAGCCTGACTAGCGGGAGGGCCGGGGAGACCCAGTACTTC

d_gene: -
j_gene: TRBJ2-6
abundance: -
v_gene: TRBV7-6
CDR3aa: CASSPPGPSSRVSGANVLTF
CDR3nt: TGTGCCAGCAGCCCCCCAGGGCCCAGCTCTAGGGTATCTGGGGCCAACGTCCTGACTTTC

d_gene: -
j_gene: TRBJ1-1
abundance: -
v_gene: TRBV6-5
CDR3aa: CASSYGAEAFF
CDR3nt: TGTGCCAGCAGTTACGGGGCCGAAGCTTTCTTT

d_gene: TRBD2
j_gene: TRBJ2-1
abundance: -
v_gene: TRBV6-1
CDR3aa: CASSEGGLAAPSSYNEQFF
CDR3nt: TGTGCCAGCAGTGAAGGGGGACTAGCTGCCCCGAGCTCCTACAATGAGCAGTTCTTC

d_gene: -
j_gene: TRBJ2-3
abundance: -
v_gene: TRBV10-1
CDR3aa: CASSESRGGRDTQYF
CDR3nt: TGCGCCAGCAGTGAGTCGAGGGGGGGGAGAGATACGCAGTATTTT

d_gene: TRBD1
j_gene: TRBJ2-1
abundance: -
v_gene: TRBV27
CDR3aa: CASSPDRGLGSPGNEQFF
CDR3nt: TGTGCCAGCAGCCCCGACAGGGGTCTCGGGTCTCCAGGAAATGAGCAGTTCTTC

d_gene: TRBD2
j_gene: TRBJ2-2
abundance: -
v_gene: TRBV25-1
CDR3aa: CASSGGGETGELFF
CDR3nt: TGTGCCAGCTCCGGGGGAGGGGAAACCGGGGAGCTGTTTTTT

d_gene: -
j_gene: TRBJ2-7
abundance: -
v_gene: TRBV6-5
CDR3aa: CATATGNYEQYF
CDR3nt: TGTGCCACCGCGACAGGTAACTACGAGCAGTACTTC

d_gene: -
j_gene: TRBJ2-2
abundance: few
v_gene: TRBV6-5
CDR3aa: CASSLMRNTGELFF
CDR3nt: TGTGCCAGCAGTCTCATGAGGAACACCGGGGAGCTGTTTTTT

d_gene: -
j_gene: TRBJ1-2
abundance: -
v_gene: TRBV14
CDR3aa: CASSQGTNGPRVDYGYTF
CDR3nt: TGTGCCAGCAGCCAAGGTACTAATGGACCGCGGGTCGACTATGGCTACACCTTC

d_gene: -
j_gene: TRBJ2-7
abundance: few
v_gene: TRBV7-6
CDR3aa: CASSLEESSYEQYF
CDR3nt: TGTGCCAGCAGCTTAGAGGAGAGCTCCTACGAGCAGTACTTC

d_gene: TRBD1
j_gene: TRBJ1-5
abundance: -
v_gene: TRBV2
CDR3aa: CASRQDRQGASQPQHF
CDR3nt: TGTGCCAGCAGGCAAGATAGACAGGGGGCGAGTCAGCCCCAGCATTTT

d_gene: -
j_gene: TRBJ2-3
abundance: -
v_gene: TRBV7-2
CDR3aa: CASSLDAGTDTQYF
CDR3nt: TGTGCCAGCAGCTTAGATGCGGGCACAGATACGCAGTATTTT

d_gene: -
j_gene: TRBJ2-3
abundance: -
v_gene: TRBV11-2
CDR3aa: CASTPGVRDTQYF
CDR3nt: TGTGCCAGCACGCCGGGAGTGCGAGATACGCAGTATTTT

d_gene: -
j_gene: TRBJ1-4
abundance: -
v_gene: TRBV25-1
CDR3aa: CASSALDYNEKLFF
CDR3nt: TGTGCCAGCAGCGCGCTGGACTATAATGAAAAACTGTTTTTT

d_gene: -
j_gene: TRBJ2-6
abundance: -
v_gene: TRBV9
CDR3aa: CASSVSSGANVLTF
CDR3nt: TGTGCCAGCAGCGTGAGCTCTGGGGCCAACGTCCTGACTTTC

d_gene: TRBD2
j_gene: TRBJ2-4
abundance: -
v_gene: TRBV5-4
CDR3aa: CASSLDGTSGSIQYF
CDR3nt: TGTGCCAGCAGCTTGGACGGGACTAGCGGGTCCATTCAGTACTTC

d_gene: -
j_gene: TRBJ2-7
abundance: -
v_gene: TRBV27
CDR3aa: CASSRTRRSEQYF
CDR3nt: TGTGCCAGCAGTAGAACCCGGAGGTCTGAGCAGTACTTC

d_gene: TRBD1
j_gene: TRBJ2-7
abundance: few
v_gene: TRBV5-1
CDR3aa: CASSLEQGSFEQYF
CDR3nt: TGCGCCAGCAGCTTAGAACAGGGGTCATTCGAGCAGTACTTC

d_gene: TRBD2
j_gene: TRBJ2-5
abundance: -
v_gene: TRBV30
CDR3aa: CAWSPGGARETQYF
CDR3nt: TGTGCCTGGAGCCCCGGGGGGGCACGGGAGACCCAGTACTTC

d_gene: TRBD2
j_gene: TRBJ2-1
abundance: -
v_gene: TRBV4-2
CDR3aa: CASSQERREVTDEQFF
CDR3nt: TGTGCCAGCAGCCAAGAACGTCGGGAGGTAACGGATGAGCAGTTCTTC

d_gene: -
j_gene: TRBJ1-6
abundance: -
v_gene: TRBV2
CDR3aa: CATIRDKNSPLHF
CDR3nt: TGTGCCACCATTCGGGACAAAAATTCACCCCTCCACTTT

d_gene: TRBD2
j_gene: TRBJ2-3
abundance: -
v_gene: TRBV7-9
CDR3aa: CASSLKLAPTDTQYF
CDR3nt: TGTGCCAGCAGCTTAAAACTAGCGCCCACAGATACGCAGTATTTT

d_gene: -
j_gene: TRBJ1-3
abundance: -
v_gene: TRBV30
CDR3aa: CAWSAGNTIYF
CDR3nt: TGTGCCTGGAGTGCAGGAAACACCATATATTTT